Each of the 31 T cell receptor beta chains below was sequenced from the same sample in a study of blood T cell repertoires in COVID-19. Assay: immunoSEQ multiplex PCR; the TCRdb copy retains only in-frame clones and omits some. The sample includes roughly 76,000 clones, roughly 89% of them seen just once. Sequenced input: PBMCs or T cells enriched from blood (not recorded which). The origin of the receptors is a woman in her fifties or sixties with acute COVID-19.

V is TRBV15 and J is TRBJ2-3; unclear D gene. The CDR3 consists of 13 residues. Trimming pared 1 base from V and 11 bases from J, leaving 13 bases between. Germline CDR1 LNHNV, CDR2 YYDKDF (reference sequence). The CDR3 protein is CATSRGRESGQYF. The CDR3 DNA sequence: TGTGCCACCAGCAGAGGACGAGAGTCAGGGCAGTATTTT.

V gene TRBV7-3 combines with J gene TRBJ2-1; 12 nucleotides line up with TRBD2. J lost 5 bases, V lost 5 bases, and 7 bases had no gene match. This CDR3 has 16 residues. The germline V gene has CDR1 SGHTA and CDR2 FQGTGA. CDR3 loop: CASSPWTSGNHNEQFF. The CDR3 DNA is TGTGCCAGCAGCCCATGGACTAGCGGGAACCACAATGAGCAGTTCTTC.

V and J are TRBV29-1 and TRBJ2-1; tentatively, D is TRBD2 (6 bases). V was clipped by 2 bases and J by 6 bases, with 14 bases between them. CDR3 length equals 14 residues. The germline gives CDR1 SQVTM, CDR2 ANQGSEA. The CDR3 bases are TGCAGCGTTGAATACGGTAACGGGGGCAATGAGCAGTTCTTC. Protein product: CSVEYGNGGNEQFF.

V usage is TRBV27 and J usage is TRBJ1-5; D is unclear. The CDR3 spans 15 residues. Germline loops: CDR1 MNHEY, CDR2 SMNVEV (reference sequence). Trimming removed 5 bases from V and 0 bases from J, with 11 bases in between. The chain's CDR3 is CASSIAAYSNQPQHF. The DNA of the CDR3 is TGTGCCAGCAGTATAGCAGCCTATAGCAATCAGCCCCAGCATTTT.

The J gene is TRBJ1-2, the V gene TRBV12-5; unclear D gene. V was cut by 0 bases and J by 10 bases, with 12 bases left in between. CDR3 size: 13 residues. In germline, CDR1 is LGHNT, CDR2 FRNRAP. In nucleotides, the CDR3 is TGTGCTAGTGGTTTGGTACCCCCCGGAGACTACACCTTC. Protein sequence: CASGLVPPGDYTF.

The chain has TRBV18 and TRBJ1-1; D not resolved. The CDR3 consists of 15 residues. Trimming took 3 bases from V and 1 from J, leaving 12 bases between them. Germline CDR1 and CDR2: KGHSH and LQKENI. The CDR3 nucleotides are TGTGCCAGCTCACCTTCGGCAGGCCGGAACACTGAAGCTTTCTTT. Protein product: CASSPSAGRNTEAFF.

The V call is TRBV12-3 or TRBV12-4, the J call TRBJ1-2; D not certain. V lost 8 bases and J 4 bases, leaving 8 bases between the germline ends. The CDR3 has 11 residues. The chain's CDR3 is CASADSYGYTF. For the CDR3, the DNA is TGTGCCAGCGCCGATAGCTATGGCTACACCTTC.

This sequence joins TRBV29-1 and TRBJ1-1; D perhaps matches TRBD1 (6 bases). Germline V CDR1 and CDR2: SQVTM, ANQGSEA. With 3 bases removed from V and 7 bases from J, the gap between germline ends came to 21 bases. This CDR3 has 15 residues. The CDR3 sequence is CSVDTFRGVKNEAFF. The CDR3 DNA sequence: TGCAGCGTTGACACTTTCAGGGGAGTCAAAAATGAAGCTTTCTTT.

The DNA for the CDR3 is TGCGCCAGCAGTGAGGGACAGGGAGATCAGCCCCAGCATTTT. It encodes CASSEGQGDQPQHF. The chain recombines TRBV10-2 with TRBJ1-5; 8 nucleotides agree with TRBD1. In germline, CDR1 is WSHSY, CDR2 SAAADI. The CDR3 sequence is 14 residues long. The V and J ends lost 2 bases and 5 bases, in that order; junction bases with no gene match: 2.

The sample holds a few counts of this clone. The rearrangement joins TRBV2 to TRBJ2-1, with 10 bases identical to TRBD2. This CDR3 region has 14 residues. Germline CDR1 is SNHLY and CDR2 is FYNNEI. Trimming removed 4 bases from V and 9 bases from J; junction bases left unmatched: 6. The CDR3 is CASSALAGVTEQFF. The DNA of the CDR3 is TGTGCCAGCAGTGCCCTAGCGGGAGTTACTGAGCAGTTCTTC. Filled out from reference TRBV2 and TRBJ2-1, the complete variable domain reads EPEVTQTPSHQVTQMGQEVILRCVPISNHLYFYWYRQILGQKVEFLVSFYNNEISEKSEIFDDQFSVERPDGSNFTLKIRSTKLEDSAMYFCASSALAGVTEQFFGPGTRLTVL.

The chain joins TRBV28 to TRBJ1-3; TRBD1 agrees at 9 bases. The CDR3 totals 16 residues. V trimming: 4 bases; J trimming: 3 bases; junction bases outside the gene matches: 7. The germline gives CDR1 MDHEN, CDR2 SYDVKM. Here the CDR3 reads CASSSGGTGLGNTIYF. The DNA of the CDR3 is TGTGCCAGCAGTTCTGGCGGGACAGGGCTTGGAAACACCATATATTTT.

The J gene is TRBJ1-1, the V gene TRBV27; D is uncertain. V lost 1 base and J 5 bases, leaving 8 bases between the germline ends. This CDR3 contains 13 residues. Germline V gives CDR1 MNHEY, CDR2 SMNVEV (reference sequence). The CDR3 loop is CASSLFRNTEAFF. The CDR3 DNA follows: TGTGCCAGCAGTTTATTCAGGAATACTGAAGCTTTCTTT.

This chain connects TRBV29-1 to TRBJ1-1; tentative D call: TRBD1 (6 bases). This CDR3 spans 14 amino acids. Trimming removed 7 bases at V and 2 bases at J, with 17 bases between. CDR1 is SQVTM, CDR2 ANQGSEA, per germline. The CDR3 spells CSAGRGGANTEAFF. The CDR3 DNA reads TGCAGCGCTGGAAGGGGGGGCGCAAACACTGAAGCTTTCTTT. Full variable domain (missing parts from reference TRBV29-1 and TRBJ1-1): SAVISQKPSRDICQRGTSLTIQCQVDSQVTMMFWYRQQPGQSLTLIATANQGSEATYESGFVIDKFPISRPNLTFSTLTVSNMSPEDSSIYLCSAGRGGANTEAFFGQGTRLTVV.

The chain carries TRBV6-2 or TRBV6-3 and TRBJ1-5; tentative D call: TRBD1 (6 bases). Deletions cut 5 bases from V and 3 bases from J, with 17 bases between. The CDR3 extends over 16 amino acids. CDR1 is MNHEY and CDR2 is SVGEGT in the germline V gene. DNA of the CDR3: TGTGCCAGCAGTCAAGGGGGTTTGGGGGACAATCAGCCCCAGCATTTT. Protein product: CASSQGGLGDNQPQHF.

The V gene is TRBV5-1, the J gene TRBJ2-7; 8 nucleotides align to TRBD1. Germline CDR1 is SGHRS and CDR2 is YFSETQ. CDR3 length equals 17 residues. V shed 2 bases, J shed 4 bases, and the junction held 14 bases outside the gene matches. The CDR3 here is CASSLAAIGTGPYEQYF. DNA of the CDR3: TGCGCCAGCAGCTTAGCAGCCATCGGGACAGGACCGTACGAGCAGTACTTC.

The chain combines TRBV9 with TRBJ2-6, with 9 nucleotides matching TRBD1. The CDR3 covers 18 residues. Trimming cost V 0 bases and J 3 bases; bases outside gene matches: 7. From germline, CDR1 is SGDLS and CDR2 YYNGEE. The CDR3 nucleotides are TGTGCCAGCAGCGTAGCCCTGGGACAGGGTTATGGGGCCAACGTCCTGACTTTC. Protein sequence: CASSVALGQGYGANVLTF.

The rearrangement joins TRBV5-4 to TRBJ2-1, with 8 nucleotides matching TRBD2. Per the germline V gene, CDR1 is SGHNT and CDR2 is YYREEE (reference sequence). The V and J ends lost 4 bases and 7 bases, in that order; junction bases with no gene match: 13. The CDR3 sequence is 16 residues long. In nucleotides, the CDR3 is TGTGCCAGCAGCCTGCTCGGGAGCGGGAGATGGAATGAGCAGTTCTTC. Its protein product is CASSLLGSGRWNEQFF.

This rearrangement joins TRBV7-8 to TRBJ1-5, with D possibly TRBD1 on 5 matching bases. CDR1 and CDR2 from the germline V gene are SGHVS and FQNEAQ. V lost 2 bases to trimming and J lost 1 base, with 15 bases between them. CDR3 length equals 17 residues. CDR3 loop: CASSLIVGGGSNQPQHF. DNA of the CDR3: TGTGCCAGCAGCTTAATTGTGGGGGGAGGCAGCAATCAGCCCCAGCATTTT.

The V gene is TRBV24-1, the J gene TRBJ1-4; 9 bases fit TRBD1. V was clipped by 0 bases and J by 0 bases; unmatched bases: 10. The CDR3 covers 20 residues. The germline V gene encodes CDR1 KGHDR and CDR2 SFDVKD. Written as DNA, the CDR3 is TGTGCCACCAGTGATTTGGAAGAGGGGGACAGGGAGACAACTAATGAAAAACTGTTTTTT. Protein: CATSDLEEGDRETTNEKLFF.

This rearrangement joins TRBV18 to TRBJ1-5; TRBD1 matches at 8 bases. V gave up 5 bases and J gave up 7 bases; unmatched junction bases: 10. Per germline, CDR1 KGHSH and CDR2 LQKENI. CDR3 length: 15 residues. The CDR3 region is CASSYDPGGGQPQHF. The CDR3 DNA is TGTGCCAGCTCATACGATCCAGGGGGCGGACAGCCCCAGCATTTT.

The rearrangement links TRBV6-5 to TRBJ2-1; 9 positions agree with TRBD2. Germline values: CDR1 MNHEY, CDR2 SVGAGI. V lost 11 bases and J lost 4; bases outside the gene matches: 12. CDR3 length equals 15 residues. This CDR3 reads CAAKVAGGPYNEQFF. CDR3 bases: TGTGCCGCGAAGGTTGCGGGAGGGCCGTACAATGAGCAGTTCTTC.

This chain connects TRBV5-1 to TRBJ1-2; 8 bases align to TRBD1. Germline assignment: CDR1 SGHRS and CDR2 YFSETQ. The CDR3 length is 15 residues. Unmatched junction bases numbered 11, after V lost 4 bases and J lost 6 bases. CDR3 loop: CASSPRQGNYHGYTF. Here the CDR3 DNA reads TGCGCCAGCAGCCCTCGACAGGGGAATTACCATGGCTACACCTTC.

V is TRBV6-5 and J is TRBJ2-3, with 10 bases identical to TRBD1. The germline CDR1 and CDR2 sequences are MNHEY and SVGAGI. Trimming at V came to 6 bases and at J to 7 bases, leaving 4 bases not matched to a gene. There are 13 residues in the CDR3. The CDR3 nucleotides are TGTGCCAGCAGGGGGACAGGGGTAAATACGCAGTATTTT. Amino acids: CASRGTGVNTQYF.

The CDR3 DNA sequence: TGTGCCAGTAGTATCCGGGACAACTACTATGGCTACACCTTC. This translates into CASSIRDNYYGYTF. J is TRBJ1-2 and V is TRBV19, with a tentative D call TRBD1 (6 bases). This CDR3 comprises 14 residues. Germline CDR1 LNHDA, CDR2 SQIVND (reference sequence). Trimming took 3 bases from V and 3 from J, leaving 11 bases between them.

The chain uses TRBV7-6 and TRBJ1-1; D is unclear. CDR1 and CDR2 from the germline V gene are SGHVS and FNYEAQ. V was pared by 7 bases and J by 4 bases, with 13 bases between. The CDR3 spans 13 residues. The CDR3 region is CASNPWSGTEAFF. The CDR3 DNA reads as TGTGCCAGCAACCCCTGGAGCGGCACTGAAGCTTTCTTT.

This chain uses TRBV25-1 with TRBJ2-2, with 9 bases that match TRBD1. With V trimmed by 1 base and J by 1 base, 1 base remained unmatched. The CDR3 consists of 16 residues. Germline values: CDR1 MGHDK, CDR2 SYGVNS. The CDR3 reads CASSEWGQGNTGELFF. The CDR3 bases are TGTGCCAGCAGTGAATGGGGACAGGGGAACACCGGGGAGCTGTTTTTT.

The V call is TRBV3-1 (or the pseudogene TRBV3-2), the J call TRBJ1-6; TRBD1 aligns across 11 bases. Germline-derived CDR1 and CDR2 are LGHDT and YNNKEL (reference sequence). V lost 4 bases and J lost 5; bases outside the gene matches: 4. The CDR3 contains 16 residues. The CDR3 nucleotides read TGTGCCAGCAGCCCCGGGACAGGGGGGAATAATTCACCCCTCCACTTT. Translation gives CASSPGTGGNNSPLHF.

The V gene is TRBV9, the J gene TRBJ1-4; D remains unclear. Deletions cut 2 bases from V and 5 bases from J, with 13 bases between. CDR3 length equals 15 residues. Looked up from germline, CDR1 is SGDLS and CDR2 is YYNGEE. The CDR3 here is CASSVGPRTNEKLFF. CDR3 in DNA: TGTGCCAGCAGCGTTGGCCCCCGCACCAATGAAAAACTGTTTTTT.

The rearrangement uses TRBV2 and TRBJ2-7; possible D gene TRBD1, 6 bases. Trimming shortened V by 6 bases and J by 2 bases, and 14 bases separated the two germline ends. Germline V gene sequence: CDR1 SNHLY, CDR2 FYNNEI. CDR3 size: 14 residues. DNA for the CDR3: TGTGCCAGCAGGTCGTTTGGGGGCACCTACGAGCAGTACTTC. Translating it yields CASRSFGGTYEQYF.

This chain's CDR3 is CASSIRGSDTQYF. The CDR3, as DNA: TGTGCCAGTAGTATAAGGGGTTCAGATACGCAGTATTTT. The chain combines TRBV19 with TRBJ2-3; TRBD1 might be the D (5 bases). V shed 2 bases and J shed 4 bases, with 7 bases lying between them. Per germline, CDR1 LNHDA and CDR2 SQIVND (reference sequence). The CDR3 length is 13 residues.

The chain joins TRBV4-3 to TRBJ1-1; D gene uncertain. Germline CDR1 LGHNA, CDR2 YSLEER. CDR3 length: 15 amino acids. V was cut by 3 bases and J by 6 bases, with 17 bases left in between. Here the CDR3 DNA reads TGCGCCAGCAGCCAGATCTGGGGAGTACGGGCTGAAGCTTTCTTT. Amino acid sequence: CASSQIWGVRAEAFF.